The clone carrying this T cell receptor beta chain was seen only once. What it binds is unknown. This sample was taken from a study of cytomegalovirus exposure and HLA in healthy donors. General study findings and limits: Rare sequences made up most TCRs, while some public TCRs were found in many donors. The majority of CMV-associated TCR beta chains were reported as apparently HLA-restricted in a later analysis. Follow-up analysis found HLA locus-dependent TCR association rates, highest for DRB1 and lowest for HLA-C. A prior analysis recorded that most TCR beta V segments were productive about 90% or about 30% of the time.

Germline V gene lookup returns CDR1 LNHDA and CDR2 SQIVND (reference sequence). CDR3 length equals 14 residues. Trimming cost V 6 bases and J 5 bases; bases outside gene matches: 5. PCR involved 60 Vbeta and 13 Jbeta primers. TCRdb's table, derived via immunoSEQ multiplex PCR, lists solely in-frame clones and lacks some. The sample holds 140,000 to 150,000 clones, 75% to 85% seen once. This TCR was recovered from a man aged 40-55 years in good health and CMV-seronegative. The sample was PBMCs. The chain couples TRBV19 to TRBJ1-1; 11 positions match TRBD1. Here the CDR3 reads CASRGTGGFTEAFF. The CDR3 DNA follows: TGTGCCAGTAGGGGGACAGGGGGTTTTACTGAAGCTTTCTTT.